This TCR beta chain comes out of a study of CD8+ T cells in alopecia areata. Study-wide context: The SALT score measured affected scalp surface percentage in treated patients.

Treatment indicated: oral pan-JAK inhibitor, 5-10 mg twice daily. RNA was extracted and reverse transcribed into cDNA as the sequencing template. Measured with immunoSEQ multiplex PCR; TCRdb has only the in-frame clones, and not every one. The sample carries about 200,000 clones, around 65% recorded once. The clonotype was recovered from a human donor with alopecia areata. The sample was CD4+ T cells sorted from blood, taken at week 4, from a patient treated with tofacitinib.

CDR3: CSAIQTTDTQYF. The CDR3 region has the DNA TGCAGCGCCATTCAGACCACAGATACGCAGTATTTT. This chain connects TRBV29-1 to TRBJ2-3; D ambiguous. The V and J ends lost 7 bases and 2 bases respectively, with 10 bases between them. Germline V gene sequence: CDR1 SQVTM, CDR2 ANQGSEA. The length of the CDR3 is 12 residues.